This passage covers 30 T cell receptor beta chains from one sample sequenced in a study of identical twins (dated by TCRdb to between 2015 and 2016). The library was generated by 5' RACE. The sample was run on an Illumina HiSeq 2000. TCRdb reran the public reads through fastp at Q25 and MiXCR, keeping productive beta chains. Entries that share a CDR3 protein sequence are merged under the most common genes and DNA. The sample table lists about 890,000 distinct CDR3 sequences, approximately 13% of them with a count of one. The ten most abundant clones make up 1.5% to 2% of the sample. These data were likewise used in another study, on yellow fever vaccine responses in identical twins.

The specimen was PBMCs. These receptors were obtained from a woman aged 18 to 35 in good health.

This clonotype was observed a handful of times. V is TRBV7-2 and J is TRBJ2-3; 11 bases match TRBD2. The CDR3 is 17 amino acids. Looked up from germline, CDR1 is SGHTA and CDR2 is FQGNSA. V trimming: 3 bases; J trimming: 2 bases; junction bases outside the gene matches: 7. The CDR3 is CASSFSSGRFNTDTQYF. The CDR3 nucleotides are TGTGCCAGCAGCTTCTCTAGCGGGAGGTTTAACACAGATACGCAGTATTTT.

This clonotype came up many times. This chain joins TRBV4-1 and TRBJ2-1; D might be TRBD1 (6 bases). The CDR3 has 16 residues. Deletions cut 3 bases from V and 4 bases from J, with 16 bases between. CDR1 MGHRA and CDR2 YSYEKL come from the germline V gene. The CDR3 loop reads CASSHEGVSFYNEQFF. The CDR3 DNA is TGCGCCAGCAGCCACGAGGGGGTAAGCTTTTACAATGAGCAGTTCTTC.

This CDR3 is CASSWTENQPQHF. In DNA form, the CDR3 reads TGTGCCAGCAGTTGGACGGAAAATCAGCCCCAGCATTTT. J is TRBJ1-5 and V is TRBV27; D remains ambiguous. Germline V gene lookup returns CDR1 MNHEY and CDR2 SMNVEV (reference sequence). This CDR3 comprises 13 residues. The V end lost 4 bases, the J end lost 4 bases, and 8 bases lay between the germline ends.

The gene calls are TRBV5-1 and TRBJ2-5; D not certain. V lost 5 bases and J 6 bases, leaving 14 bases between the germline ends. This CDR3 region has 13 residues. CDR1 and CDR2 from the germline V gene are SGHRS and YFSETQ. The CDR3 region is CASRRAYGQTQYF. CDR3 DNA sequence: TGCGCCAGCAGACGGGCCTATGGGCAGACCCAGTACTTC.

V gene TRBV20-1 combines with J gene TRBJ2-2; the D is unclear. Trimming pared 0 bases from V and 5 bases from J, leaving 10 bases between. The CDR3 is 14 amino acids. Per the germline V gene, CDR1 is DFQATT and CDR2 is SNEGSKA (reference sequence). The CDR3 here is CSARDPQVTGELFF. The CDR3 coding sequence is TGCAGTGCTAGAGATCCCCAAGTTACCGGGGAGCTGTTTTTT.

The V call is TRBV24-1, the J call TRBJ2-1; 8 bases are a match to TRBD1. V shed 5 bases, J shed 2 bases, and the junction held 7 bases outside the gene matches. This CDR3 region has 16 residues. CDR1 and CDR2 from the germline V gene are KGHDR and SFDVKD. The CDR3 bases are TGTGCCACCAGTGCCCGGGGACAGGTGGCCTACAATGAGCAGTTCTTC. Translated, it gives CATSARGQVAYNEQFF.

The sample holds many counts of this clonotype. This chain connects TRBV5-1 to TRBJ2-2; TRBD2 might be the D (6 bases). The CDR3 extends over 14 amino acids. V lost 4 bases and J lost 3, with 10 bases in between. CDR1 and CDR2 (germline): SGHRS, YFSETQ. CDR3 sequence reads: CASSRDSHTGELFF. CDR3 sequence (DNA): TGCGCCAGCAGCCGGGACTCTCACACCGGGGAGCTGTTTTTT.

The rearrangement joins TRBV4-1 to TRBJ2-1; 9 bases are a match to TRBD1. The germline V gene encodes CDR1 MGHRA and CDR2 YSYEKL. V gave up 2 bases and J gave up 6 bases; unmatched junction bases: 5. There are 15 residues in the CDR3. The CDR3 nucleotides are TGCGCCAGCAGCCAAAGGGACAGGGTACTCAATGAGCAGTTCTTC. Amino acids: CASSQRDRVLNEQFF.

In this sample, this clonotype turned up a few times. This chain's CDR3 is CASSLNTGTRGYNEQFF. The CDR3 DNA follows: TGCGCCAGCAGCCTAAATACCGGGACTAGAGGCTACAATGAGCAGTTCTTC. The chain joins TRBV5-1 to TRBJ2-1, with 8 bases identical to TRBD2. The germline V gene has CDR1 SGHRS and CDR2 YFSETQ. CDR3 length: 17 residues. V lost 4 bases, J lost 3 bases, and 12 bases stayed unmatched.

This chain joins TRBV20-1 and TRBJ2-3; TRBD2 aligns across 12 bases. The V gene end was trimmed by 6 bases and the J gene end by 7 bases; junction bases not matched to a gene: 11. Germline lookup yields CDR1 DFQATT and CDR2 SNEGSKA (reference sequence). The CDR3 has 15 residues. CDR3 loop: CSAIGLAGTSYTQYF. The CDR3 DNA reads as TGCAGTGCCATCGGACTAGCGGGAACAAGCTATACGCAGTATTTT.

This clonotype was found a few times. As DNA, the CDR3 is TGTGCCAGCTCACCGAGGACTAATGAAAAACTGTTTTTT. Translated: CASSPRTNEKLFF. This chain joins TRBV18 and TRBJ1-4, with D unclear. V lost 3 bases and J 2 bases, leaving 4 bases between the germline ends. The CDR3 contains 13 residues. Germline assignment: CDR1 KGHSH and CDR2 LQKENI.

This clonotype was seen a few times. The CDR3 protein is CASSYTRNPSDTQYF. The CDR3 bases are TGTGCCAGCAGCTACACTAGGAACCCCTCAGATACGCAGTATTTT. V and J are TRBV7-8 and TRBJ2-3; D perhaps matches TRBD2 (5 bases). Trimming took 4 bases from V and 4 from J, leaving 15 bases between them. The germline CDR1 and CDR2 sequences are SGHVS and FQNEAQ. CDR3 length: 15 amino acids.

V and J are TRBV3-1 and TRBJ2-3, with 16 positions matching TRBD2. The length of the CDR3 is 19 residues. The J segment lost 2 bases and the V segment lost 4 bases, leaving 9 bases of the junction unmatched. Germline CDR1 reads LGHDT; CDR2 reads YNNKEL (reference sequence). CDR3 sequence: CASSPLGLAGGPVTDTQYF. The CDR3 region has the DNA TGTGCCAGCAGCCCCTTGGGACTAGCGGGAGGGCCGGTCACAGATACGCAGTATTTT.

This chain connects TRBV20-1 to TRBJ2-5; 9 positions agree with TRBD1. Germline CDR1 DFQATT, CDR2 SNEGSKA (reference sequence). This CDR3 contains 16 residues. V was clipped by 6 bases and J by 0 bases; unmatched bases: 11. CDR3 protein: CSAGQGPDPYQETQYF. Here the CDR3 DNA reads TGCAGTGCCGGACAGGGGCCAGACCCGTACCAAGAGACCCAGTACTTC.

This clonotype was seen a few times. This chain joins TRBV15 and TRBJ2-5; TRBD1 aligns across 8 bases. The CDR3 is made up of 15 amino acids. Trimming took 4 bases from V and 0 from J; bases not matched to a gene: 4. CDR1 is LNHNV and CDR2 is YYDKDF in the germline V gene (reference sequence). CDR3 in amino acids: CATSIRGLDQETQYF. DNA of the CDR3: TGTGCCACCAGCATCAGGGGGCTGGACCAAGAGACCCAGTACTTC.

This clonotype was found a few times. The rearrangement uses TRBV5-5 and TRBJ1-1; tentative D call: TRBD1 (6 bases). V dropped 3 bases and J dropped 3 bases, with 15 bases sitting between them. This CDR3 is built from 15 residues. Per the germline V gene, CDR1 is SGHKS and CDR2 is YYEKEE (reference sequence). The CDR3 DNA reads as TGTGCCAGCAGCTGGGTTGGGGGGCTGGACACTGAAGCTTTCTTT. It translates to CASSWVGGLDTEAFF.

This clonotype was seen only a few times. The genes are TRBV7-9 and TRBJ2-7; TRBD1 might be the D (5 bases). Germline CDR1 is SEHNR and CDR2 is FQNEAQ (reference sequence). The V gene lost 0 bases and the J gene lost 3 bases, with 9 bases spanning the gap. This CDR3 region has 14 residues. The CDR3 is CASSLAAGIYEQYV. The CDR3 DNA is TGTGCCAGCAGCTTAGCGGCAGGGATCTACGAGCAGTACGTC.

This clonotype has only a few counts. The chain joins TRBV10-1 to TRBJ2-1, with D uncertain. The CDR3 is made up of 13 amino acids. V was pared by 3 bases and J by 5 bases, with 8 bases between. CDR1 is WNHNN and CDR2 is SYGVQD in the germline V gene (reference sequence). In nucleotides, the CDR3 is TGCGCCAGCAGTGACCCTCTACACAATGAGCAGTTCTTC. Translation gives CASSDPLHNEQFF.

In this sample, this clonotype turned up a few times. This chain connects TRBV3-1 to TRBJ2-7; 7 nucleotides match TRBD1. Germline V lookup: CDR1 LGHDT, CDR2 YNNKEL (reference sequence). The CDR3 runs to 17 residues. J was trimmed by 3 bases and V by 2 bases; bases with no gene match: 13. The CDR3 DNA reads TGTGCCAGCAGCCAAAGGAGTATCCCGGACAGGATCTACGAGCAGTACTTC. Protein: CASSQRSIPDRIYEQYF.

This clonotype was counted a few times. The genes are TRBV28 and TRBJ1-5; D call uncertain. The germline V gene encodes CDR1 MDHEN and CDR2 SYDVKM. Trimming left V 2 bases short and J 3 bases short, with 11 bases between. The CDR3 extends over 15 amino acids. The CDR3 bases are TGTGCCAGCAGTTTAGCAGTAACCTACAATCAGCCCCAGCATTTT. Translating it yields CASSLAVTYNQPQHF.

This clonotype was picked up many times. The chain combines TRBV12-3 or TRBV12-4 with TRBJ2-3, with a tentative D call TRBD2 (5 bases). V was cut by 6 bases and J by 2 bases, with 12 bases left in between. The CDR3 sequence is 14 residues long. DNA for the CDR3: TGTGCCAGCAGCTTTGACGGGGACACAGATACGCAGTATTTT. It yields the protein CASSFDGDTDTQYF.

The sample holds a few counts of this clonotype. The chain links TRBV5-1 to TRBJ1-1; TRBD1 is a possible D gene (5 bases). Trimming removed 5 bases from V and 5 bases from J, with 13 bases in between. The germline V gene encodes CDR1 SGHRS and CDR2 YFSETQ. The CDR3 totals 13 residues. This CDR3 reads CASRDQGYTEAFF. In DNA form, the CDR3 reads TGCGCCAGCAGAGATCAGGGATATACTGAAGCTTTCTTT.

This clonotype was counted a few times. CDR3 loop: CASSPGGLAGPTDTQYF. The CDR3 DNA sequence: TGCGCCAGCAGCCCCGGGGGACTAGCGGGGCCGACAGATACGCAGTATTTT. The chain links TRBV5-1 to TRBJ2-3, with 13 bases matching TRBD2. Looked up from germline, CDR1 is SGHRS and CDR2 is YFSETQ. Losses at the gene ends were 4 bases for V and 3 bases for J; bases not matched to a gene: 8. The CDR3 runs 17 residues.

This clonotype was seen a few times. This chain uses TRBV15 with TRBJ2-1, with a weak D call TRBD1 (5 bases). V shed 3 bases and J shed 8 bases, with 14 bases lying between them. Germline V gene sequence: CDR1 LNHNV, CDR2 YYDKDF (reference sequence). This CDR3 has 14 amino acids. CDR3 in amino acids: CATSSPRESDEQFF. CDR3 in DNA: TGTGCCACCAGCAGCCCCAGGGAATCGGATGAGCAGTTCTTC.

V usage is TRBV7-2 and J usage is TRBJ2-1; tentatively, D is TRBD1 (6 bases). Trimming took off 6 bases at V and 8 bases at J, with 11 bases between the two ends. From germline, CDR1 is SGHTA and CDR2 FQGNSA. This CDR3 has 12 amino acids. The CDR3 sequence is CASRGRGYEQFF. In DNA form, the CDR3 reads TGTGCCAGCAGGGGCAGGGGCTATGAGCAGTTCTTC.

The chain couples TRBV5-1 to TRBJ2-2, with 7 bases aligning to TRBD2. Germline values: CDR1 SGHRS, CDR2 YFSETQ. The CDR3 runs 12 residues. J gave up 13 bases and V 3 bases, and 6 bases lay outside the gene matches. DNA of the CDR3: TGCGCCAGCAGCTCCGCGGGAGAATGGCTGTTTTTT. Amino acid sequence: CASSSAGEWLFF.

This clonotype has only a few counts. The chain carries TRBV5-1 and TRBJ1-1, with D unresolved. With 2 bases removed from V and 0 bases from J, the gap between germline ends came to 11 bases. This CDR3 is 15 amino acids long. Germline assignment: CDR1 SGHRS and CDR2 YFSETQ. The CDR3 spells CASSLGGSVNTEAFF. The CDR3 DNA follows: TGCGCCAGCAGCTTAGGAGGGAGCGTGAACACTGAAGCTTTCTTT.

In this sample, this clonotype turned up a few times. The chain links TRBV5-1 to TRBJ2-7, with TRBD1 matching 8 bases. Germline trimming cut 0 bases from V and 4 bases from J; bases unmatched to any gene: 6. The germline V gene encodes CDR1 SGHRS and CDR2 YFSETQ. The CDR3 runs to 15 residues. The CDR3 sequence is CASSLETGVNYEQYF. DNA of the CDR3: TGCGCCAGCAGCTTGGAGACAGGGGTCAATTACGAGCAGTACTTC.

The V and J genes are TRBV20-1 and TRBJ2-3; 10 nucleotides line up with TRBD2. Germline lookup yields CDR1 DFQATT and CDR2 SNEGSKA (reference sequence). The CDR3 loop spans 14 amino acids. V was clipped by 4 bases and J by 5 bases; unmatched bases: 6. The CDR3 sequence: CSANQRGGGDTQYF. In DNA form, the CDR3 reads TGCAGTGCTAACCAGCGGGGGGGCGGAGATACGCAGTATTTT.

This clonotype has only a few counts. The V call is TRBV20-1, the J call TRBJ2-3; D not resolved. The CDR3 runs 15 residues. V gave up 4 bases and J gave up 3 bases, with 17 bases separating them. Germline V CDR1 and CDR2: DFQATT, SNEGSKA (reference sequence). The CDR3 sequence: CSAINPNKRTDTQYF. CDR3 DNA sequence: TGCAGTGCTATCAATCCGAACAAGAGGACAGATACGCAGTATTTT.